Described below is a single TCR beta chain sequence and its context. These data originate in a study of blood T cell repertoires in COVID-19. Study context: Sites across the United States, Italy and Spain contributed samples from acute and convalescent COVID-19. T cells, B-cell-depleted T cells, or PBMCs provided the cDNA or gDNA that served as material.

Per the authors' pipeline: Estimation of nucleated cell counts relied on the amplification of reference gene primers. Repertoires were generated with immunoSEQ multiplex PCR, while TCRdb's copy carries only in-frame clones and drops some. V, J and clone size are taken as reported in that table, and D and trimming were inferred from the DNA itself. The table records tens of thousands of clones, under 95% of them present only once. Germline V gene lookup returns CDR1 SGHKS and CDR2 YYEKEE (reference sequence). The CDR3 sequence is 13 residues long. With 0 bases removed from V and 6 bases from J, the gap between germline ends came to 7 bases.

The sequence was collected from a human donor in a cohort sampled during active COVID-19. The chain carries TRBV5-5 and TRBJ1-5; D is ambiguous. The sequenced sample consisted of peripheral blood. The CDR3: CASSLAGPQPQHF. In nucleotides, the CDR3 is TGTGCCAGCAGCTTGGCCGGTCCTCAGCCCCAGCATTTT.